These 30 T cell receptor beta chains were all obtained from the same sample, sequenced in a study of long-term antiretroviral therapy in people with HIV. This was the immunoSEQ v3.0 assay at survey level. Method: immunoSEQ multiplex PCR; TCRdb's copy keeps in-frame clones and lacks some. The sample holds about 34,000 clones; roughly nine tenths are singletons and the top ten take 10% to 15%. The sequenced sample was unsorted PBMCs, obtained 1.1 years after starting antiretroviral therapy. The receptors come from a man aged 18 to 30 with HIV.

This chain links TRBV7-9 with TRBJ1-1; D gene unclear. The germline V and J ends were trimmed by 6 bases and 3 bases, with 17 bases remaining between them. This CDR3 has 15 amino acids. Germline V gene data show CDR1 as SEHNR and CDR2 as FQNEAQ (reference sequence). CDR3 sequence reads: CASRSGLAEDTEAFF. The CDR3 DNA sequence: TGTGCCAGCAGGAGCGGACTAGCTGAAGACACTGAAGCTTTCTTT.

The rearrangement joins TRBV27 to TRBJ2-3; 7 bases line up with TRBD2. Germline values: CDR1 MNHEY, CDR2 SMNVEV (reference sequence). J was trimmed by 5 bases and V by 6 bases; bases with no gene match: 14. The CDR3 runs 16 residues. As DNA, the CDR3 is TGTGCCAGCAGCCCACATGGGGCGGGAGCCGAAGATACGCAGTATTTT. The encoded protein is CASSPHGAGAEDTQYF.

The chain's CDR3 is CAWRAGQGSNEKLFF. CDR3 DNA: TGTGCCTGGAGGGCCGGCCAGGGATCTAATGAAAAACTGTTTTTT. The chain carries TRBV30 and TRBJ1-4, with D perhaps TRBD1 (5 bases). The CDR3 sequence is 15 residues long. Per germline, CDR1 GTSNPN and CDR2 SVGIG (reference sequence). The V end lost 3 bases, the J end lost 3 bases, and 14 bases lay between the germline ends.

The chain joins TRBV30 to TRBJ1-5, with no clear D. Trimming removed 3 bases from V and 3 bases from J, with 9 bases in between. This CDR3 spans 13 amino acids. Germline V CDR1 and CDR2: GTSNPN, SVGIG (reference sequence). CDR3 DNA sequence: TGTGCCTGGAGCCGTTCCCTCAATCAGCCCCAGCATTTT. Protein: CAWSRSLNQPQHF.

The rearrangement links TRBV19 to TRBJ2-6; TRBD1 agrees at 12 bases. Germline loops: CDR1 LNHDA, CDR2 SQIVND (reference sequence). This CDR3 region has 17 residues. Trimming cost V 3 bases and J 3 bases; bases outside gene matches: 3. CDR3 DNA: TGTGCCAGTAGTATTGGGACAGGGGGCGTTGGGGCCAACGTCCTGACTTTC. This translates into CASSIGTGGVGANVLTF.

V and J are TRBV5-1 and TRBJ2-1; a possible D gene is TRBD1 (6 bases). The V and J ends lost 4 bases and 2 bases respectively, with 13 bases between them. Germline loops: CDR1 SGHRS, CDR2 YFSETQ. The CDR3 is 15 amino acids. The CDR3 spells CASSLGAQAYNEQFF. In nucleotides, the CDR3 is TGCGCCAGCAGCCTGGGGGCCCAGGCCTACAATGAGCAGTTCTTC.

The V and J genes are TRBV6-5 and TRBJ1-2, with 7 bases matching TRBD1. The germline V gene has CDR1 MNHEY and CDR2 SVGAGI. CDR3 length: 13 residues. V lost 4 bases to trimming and J lost 7 bases; unmatched junction nucleotides: 6. The CDR3 loop is CASSFTGESGYTF. The CDR3 nucleotides read TGTGCCAGCAGTTTCACAGGGGAAAGTGGCTACACCTTC.

The rearrangement links TRBV6-1 to TRBJ2-1; D is undetermined. V was clipped by 8 bases and J by 10 bases, with 15 bases between them. This CDR3 is 12 amino acids long. CDR1 MNHNS and CDR2 SASEGT come from the germline V gene. The CDR3 bases are TGTGCCAGCCGACCCCTCCTCGGGGAGCAGTTCTTC. Translating gives CASRPLLGEQFF.

V and J are TRBV7-2 and TRBJ2-7, with 10 nucleotides matching TRBD1. The CDR3 loop spans 15 amino acids. With V trimmed by 5 bases and J by 3 bases, 7 bases remained unmatched. Per the germline V gene, CDR1 is SGHTA and CDR2 is FQGNSA. The CDR3 sequence: CASSQGQGFFYEQYF. CDR3 DNA sequence: TGTGCCAGCAGCCAGGGACAGGGGTTCTTCTACGAGCAGTACTTC.

This CDR3 is CASSLHRDPLNTEAFF. The DNA of the CDR3 is TGTGCCAGCAGCCTTCACAGGGACCCGCTGAACACTGAAGCTTTCTTT. The chain recombines TRBV13 with TRBJ1-1; D possibly corresponds to TRBD1 (6 bases). Germline V lookup: CDR1 PRHDT, CDR2 FYEKMQ (reference sequence). Trimming took off 5 bases at V and 0 bases at J, with 16 bases between the two ends. This CDR3 comprises 16 residues.

J is TRBJ2-4 and V is TRBV5-5; D is undetermined. Looked up from germline, CDR1 is SGHKS and CDR2 is YYEKEE (reference sequence). Trimming removed 1 base from V and 3 bases from J, with 11 bases in between. The CDR3 totals 15 residues. CDR3 protein: CASSLLENYKNIQYF. CDR3 bases: TGTGCCAGCAGCTTGTTAGAGAATTACAAAAACATTCAGTACTTC.

J is TRBJ2-7 and V is TRBV6-1; tentative D call: TRBD1 (5 bases). Trimming cost V 4 bases and J 4 bases, with 17 bases left between them. The germline gives CDR1 MNHNS, CDR2 SASEGT. This CDR3 spans 15 amino acids. The CDR3 sequence: CASSARQLRTYEQYF. As DNA, the CDR3 is TGTGCCAGCAGTGCGCGACAGCTAAGAACATACGAGCAGTACTTC.

The chain is built from TRBV27 and TRBJ1-5, with D perhaps matching TRBD1 (6 bases). The length of the CDR3 is 15 residues. Germline V gene lookup returns CDR1 MNHEY and CDR2 SMNVEV (reference sequence). Trimming stripped 5 bases from V and 1 base from J, with 12 bases between. As DNA, the CDR3 is TGTGCCAGCAGTCCACAGGGCTGGAGCAATCAGCCCCAGCATTTT. Encoded protein: CASSPQGWSNQPQHF.

The gene calls are TRBV9 and TRBJ2-2, with TRBD1 matching over 7 bases. V gave up 3 bases and J gave up 3 bases; unmatched junction bases: 8. CDR3 length equals 16 residues. Germline values: CDR1 SGDLS, CDR2 YYNGEE. CDR3 residues: CASSDRQGVDTGELFF. The CDR3 DNA reads TGTGCCAGCAGCGACCGACAGGGTGTTGACACCGGGGAGCTGTTTTTT.

The chain joins TRBV9 to TRBJ2-3, with D perhaps TRBD2 (5 bases). V was pared by 6 bases and J by 1 base, with 15 bases between. This CDR3 spans 15 amino acids. CDR1 is SGDLS, CDR2 YYNGEE, per germline. CDR3 amino acids: CASKRGPDGTDTQYF. The CDR3 coding sequence is TGTGCCAGCAAAAGAGGGCCGGATGGCACAGATACGCAGTATTTT.

The chain carries TRBV7-9 and TRBJ2-2; D ambiguous. Trimming pared 5 bases from V and 1 base from J, leaving 11 bases between. The germline gives CDR1 SEHNR, CDR2 FQNEAQ (reference sequence). The CDR3 contains 15 residues. The chain's CDR3 is CASSLRWGNTGELFF. In nucleotides, the CDR3 is TGTGCCAGCAGCCTAAGATGGGGGAACACCGGGGAGCTGTTTTTT.

The chain uses TRBV30 and TRBJ2-5, with a tentative D call TRBD1 (6 bases). V lost 4 bases to trimming and J lost 3 bases, with 12 bases between them. Germline CDR1 reads GTSNPN; CDR2 reads SVGIG (reference sequence). CDR3 length equals 13 residues. CDR3 nucleotide sequence: TGTGCCTGGACCGAGCAGGGGAAAGAGACCCAGTACTTC. Translated, it gives CAWTEQGKETQYF.

The chain combines TRBV13 with TRBJ2-3; D perhaps matches TRBD2 (5 bases). The CDR3 contains 13 residues. Trimming took 5 bases from V and 3 from J, leaving 9 bases between them. Germline V gene data show CDR1 as PRHDT and CDR2 as FYEKMQ (reference sequence). CDR3 sequence (DNA): TGTGCCAGCAGCCGAGGGAATACAGATACGCAGTATTTT. Protein: CASSRGNTDTQYF.

This rearrangement joins TRBV29-1 to TRBJ1-1; possibly TRBD1 for D (5 bases). This CDR3 spans 13 amino acids. The germline gives CDR1 SQVTM, CDR2 ANQGSEA. V was shortened by 6 bases and J by 1 base, with 12 bases between the two germline ends. The DNA for the CDR3 is TGCAGCGTAAAGGCAAGGGGGAACACTGAAGCTTTCTTT. Protein product: CSVKARGNTEAFF.

The sample holds one count of this clone. This chain uses TRBV27 with TRBJ1-5, with 8 bases aligning to TRBD1. The junction had 6 bases not matched to a gene; V was cut back by 4 bases and J by 1 base. This CDR3 contains 16 residues. Germline CDR1 is MNHEY and CDR2 is SMNVEV (reference sequence). The CDR3 reads CASSSRTGLSNQPQHF. In DNA, the CDR3 is TGTGCCAGCAGTTCGAGGACAGGGTTAAGCAATCAGCCCCAGCATTTT.

The chain links TRBV11-2 to TRBJ1-5, with unresolved D. CDR1 is SGHAT and CDR2 is FQNNGV in the germline V gene. The CDR3 covers 13 residues. Trimming removed 2 bases at V and 3 bases at J, with 5 bases between. CDR3 sequence (DNA): TGTGCCAGCAGCTTATCCCCCAATCAGCCCCAGCATTTT. This sequence encodes CASSLSPNQPQHF.

CDR3 in DNA: TGTGCCAGCAGTTTATCGGGCGGGACAGGGGGTTACGAGCAGTACTTC. This translates into CASSLSGGTGGYEQYF. The rearrangement joins TRBV27 to TRBJ2-7; 11 bases line up with TRBD1. CDR1 is MNHEY, CDR2 SMNVEV, per germline (reference sequence). This CDR3 region has 16 residues. The ends lost 0 bases at V and 4 bases at J; junction bases unmatched: 5.

V usage is TRBV5-6 and J usage is TRBJ1-1; weak D call: TRBD1 (6 bases). Trimming pared 1 base from V and 0 bases from J, leaving 10 bases between. CDR3 length: 15 residues. Germline CDR1 is SGHDT and CDR2 is YYEEEE. CDR3 bases: TGTGCCAGCAGCTTGACAGGGCTGTTGAACACTGAAGCTTTCTTT. It translates to CASSLTGLLNTEAFF. The full variable domain, its missing parts supplied by reference TRBV5-6 and TRBJ1-1, is DAGVTQSPTHLIKTRGQQVTLRCSPKSGHDTVSWYQQALGQGPQFIFQYYEEEERQRGNFPDRFSGHQFPNYSSELNVNALLLGDSALYLCASSLTGLLNTEAFFGQGTRLTVV.

The rearrangement uses TRBV19 and TRBJ1-2, with 10 bases that match TRBD1. The CDR3 sequence is 16 residues long. Per the germline V gene, CDR1 is LNHDA and CDR2 is SQIVND (reference sequence). V lost 5 bases to trimming and J lost 4 bases; unmatched junction nucleotides: 10. Written as DNA, the CDR3 is TGTGCCAGTAGTTTCGGACAGGGGGAGATAGGCTATGGCTACACCTTC. Its protein is CASSFGQGEIGYGYTF.

This clone was seen a handful of times. V and J are TRBV19 and TRBJ2-7, with D unresolved. Per the germline V gene, CDR1 is LNHDA and CDR2 is SQIVND (reference sequence). V was pared by 3 bases and J by 2 bases, with 8 bases between. The CDR3 is made up of 13 amino acids. The CDR3 DNA is TGTGCCAGTAGTATGGTCGCCACCTACGAGCAGTACTTC. Protein sequence: CASSMVATYEQYF.

This chain links TRBV9 with TRBJ2-3, with TRBD2 identical over 9 bases. The length of the CDR3 is 14 residues. Germline V gives CDR1 SGDLS, CDR2 YYNGEE. With V trimmed by 3 bases and J by 7 bases, 6 bases remained unmatched. This chain's CDR3 is CASSGPASGNTQYF. CDR3 nucleotide sequence: TGTGCCAGCAGCGGTCCTGCTAGCGGGAATACGCAGTATTTT.

V is TRBV27 and J is TRBJ2-2; a possible D gene is TRBD1 (5 bases). Germline CDR1 reads MNHEY; CDR2 reads SMNVEV (reference sequence). The CDR3 is made up of 12 amino acids. Between the trimmed V and J ends, which lost 8 bases and 7 bases, there was a span of 11 bases. The CDR3 here is CASHRGGGELFF. The CDR3 region has the DNA TGTGCCAGCCATAGGGGTGGCGGGGAGCTGTTTTTT.

CDR3 nucleotides: TGTGCCAGCAGCTTGGAGGACAGGGGGCGCGGCAATGAGCAGTTCTTC. It translates to CASSLEDRGRGNEQFF. This chain joins TRBV7-8 and TRBJ2-1; 11 bases fit TRBD1. This CDR3 has 16 amino acids. In germline, CDR1 is SGHVS, CDR2 FQNEAQ. The junction had 7 bases not matched to a gene; V was cut back by 3 bases and J by 6 bases. The full variable domain, with the rest looked up from reference TRBV7-8 and TRBJ2-1, is GAGVSQSPRYKVAKRGQDVALRCDPISGHVSLFWYQQALGQGPEFLTYFQNEAQLDKSGLPSDRFFAERPEGSVSTLKIQRTQQEDSAVYLCASSLEDRGRGNEQFFGPGTRLTVL.

J is TRBJ2-7 and V is TRBV19, with 8 bases fitting TRBD1. J was trimmed by 3 bases and V by 5 bases; bases with no gene match: 6. Germline V gives CDR1 LNHDA, CDR2 SQIVND (reference sequence). CDR3 length: 14 residues. The CDR3 protein is CASSPRTGHYEQYF. The CDR3, as DNA: TGTGCCAGTAGTCCGAGGACAGGGCACTACGAGCAGTACTTC. Based on the CDR3 plus reference TRBV19 and TRBJ2-7, the full variable domain is DGGITQSPKYLFRKEGQNVTLSCEQNLNHDAMYWYRQDPGQGLRLIYYSQIVNDFQKGDIAEGYSVSREKKESFPLTVTSAQKNPTAFYLCASSPRTGHYEQYFGPGTRLTVT.

J is TRBJ2-7 and V is TRBV21-1; TRBD1, the table's D call, lacks a check against the DNA. TRBV21-1 represents a pseudogene. CDR3 length: 17 amino acids. The CDR3 nucleotides are TGTGCCAGCAGCAAATCGCCCCGGGCCCCCTGGGGCCCTGAGCAGTACTTC. Protein sequence: CASSKSPRAPWGPEQYF.